This T cell receptor (beta chain) was recovered during a study of blood T cell repertoires in COVID-19. Measured with immunoSEQ multiplex PCR; TCRdb has only the in-frame clones, and not every one. The data contain fewer than 45,000 clones, 88% of them seen just once; the ten biggest clones take up roughly an eighth. Per germline, CDR1 LGHDT and CDR2 YNNKEL (reference sequence). Trimming shortened V by 4 bases and J by 8 bases, and 14 bases separated the two germline ends. This CDR3 contains 13 residues. V and J are TRBV3-1 (or the pseudogene TRBV3-2) and TRBJ1-2; D is uncertain. Sequenced input: peripheral blood. This clonotype was sampled from a human donor in a cohort sampled during active COVID-19. The CDR3 sequence: CASSPTGSRGYTF. CDR3 nucleotides: TGTGCCAGCAGCCCAACGGGGAGCCGAGGCTACACCTTC.